A single sample is the source of the 16 T cell receptor beta chains below, sequenced in a study of T cells after yellow fever vaccination. One entry per CDR3 protein results from TCRdb running MiXCR on the 5' RACE reads. The sample carries 300,000 to 350,000 distinct CDR3 sequences, 3% to 4.5% recorded once. Material: PBMCs, obtained 5 days after the yellow fever booster vaccination. The origin of the receptors is a man aged 18 to 35 who received the YFV17D yellow fever vaccine.

Ten or more counts support this clonotype. This chain joins TRBV13 and TRBJ2-7; no clear D gene. CDR3 size: 12 residues. The V gene's germline CDR1 is PRHDT and CDR2 FYEKMQ (reference sequence). The V end lost 2 bases, the J end lost 5 bases, and 7 bases lay between the germline ends. CDR3 sequence (DNA): TGTGCCAGCAGCTTACAGGTGGACGAGCAGTACTTC. It codes for CASSLQVDEQYF.

The genes are TRBV6-6 and TRBJ2-3; D may be TRBD1 or TRBD2 (6 bases each). Germline CDR1 reads MNHNY; CDR2 reads SVGAGI (reference sequence). V was cut by 2 bases and J by 5 bases, with 14 bases left in between. The CDR3 covers 15 residues. The CDR3 sequence is CASSYTKGGEDTQYF. In DNA, the CDR3 is TGTGCCAGCAGTTACACAAAGGGGGGCGAAGATACGCAGTATTTT.

This clonotype was counted many times. The chain couples TRBV5-6 to TRBJ2-7; weak D call: TRBD1 (6 bases). The CDR3 spans 12 residues. V lost 5 bases to trimming and J lost 4 bases, with 10 bases between them. CDR1 is SGHDT, CDR2 YYEEEE, per germline. This CDR3 is CASSRDKYEQYV. The DNA for the CDR3 is TGTGCCAGCAGTCGGGACAAATACGAGCAGTACGTC.

This clonotype was observed at least ten times. The rearrangement joins TRBV5-1 to TRBJ2-1; 9 bases fit TRBD1. Germline CDR1 SGHRS, CDR2 YFSETQ. V was pared by 4 bases and J by 8 bases, with 10 bases of the junction left unmatched. The CDR3 totals 15 residues. The CDR3, as DNA: TGCGCCAGCAGCCCAATCGGGACAGGGTTTCATGAGCAGTTCTTC. Protein product: CASSPIGTGFHEQFF.

There are many counts of this clonotype. J is TRBJ1-5 and V is TRBV12-3 or TRBV12-4; unclear D gene. The CDR3 has 15 amino acids. V shed 6 bases and J shed 5 bases, with 17 bases lying between them. The chain's CDR3 is CASSSVAGAYQPQHF. For the CDR3, the DNA is TGTGCCAGCAGCTCCGTAGCGGGAGCCTATCAGCCCCAGCATTTT.

This clonotype was seen only a few times. The chain combines TRBV7-9 with TRBJ1-5, with D perhaps TRBD1 (5 bases). This CDR3 is built from 12 residues. V lost 3 bases and J 5 bases, leaving 5 bases between the germline ends. Germline-derived CDR1 and CDR2 are SEHNR and FQNEAQ (reference sequence). The CDR3 region has the DNA TGTGCCAGCAGCTTGACAGATCAGCCCCAGCATTTT. Protein: CASSLTDQPQHF.

This clonotype was counted ten times or more. The chain carries TRBV5-1 and TRBJ2-5, with D perhaps TRBD2 (7 bases). The CDR3 sequence is 14 residues long. Trimming removed 3 bases at V and 5 bases at J, with 14 bases between. Germline CDR1 and CDR2: SGHRS and YFSETQ. CDR3 DNA: TGCGCCAGCAGCTCCCGGGGGGCCGGTGAGACCCAGTACTTC. Protein: CASSSRGAGETQYF. Based on the CDR3 plus reference TRBV5-1 and TRBJ2-5, the full variable domain is KAGVTQTPRYLIKTRGQQVTLSCSPISGHRSVSWYQQTPGQGLQFLFEYFSETQRNKGNFPGRFSGRQFSNSRSEMNVSTLELGDSALYLCASSSRGAGETQYFGPGTRLLVL.

This clonotype has ten or more counts. This chain uses TRBV5-1 with TRBJ2-5, with 9 bases matching TRBD2. Germline assignment: CDR1 SGHRS and CDR2 YFSETQ. With 0 bases clipped from V and 5 bases from J, the junction kept 17 bases outside the gene matches. The CDR3 extends over 19 amino acids. CDR3 coding DNA: TGCGCCAGCAGCTTGGGGGCTAGCGGGGATTTCCTTCGTTGGGAGACCCAGTACTTC. Its protein is CASSLGASGDFLRWETQYF. The whole variable domain, remainder taken from reference TRBV5-1 and TRBJ2-5, is KAGVTQTPRYLIKTRGQQVTLSCSPISGHRSVSWYQQTPGQGLQFLFEYFSETQRNKGNFPGRFSGRQFSNSRSEMNVSTLELGDSALYLCASSLGASGDFLRWETQYFGPGTRLLVL.

There are a few counts of this clonotype. The V gene is TRBV4-3, the J gene TRBJ2-3; a weak D match, TRBD2 (7 bases). V was clipped by 0 bases and J by 10 bases, with 26 bases between them. The germline gives CDR1 LGHNA, CDR2 YSLEER. The CDR3 is 18 residues long. The CDR3 protein is CASSQERGGQRTSRAQYF. In DNA form, the CDR3 reads TGCGCCAGCAGCCAAGAGAGGGGGGGGCAGAGAACGAGTCGGGCGCAGTATTTT.

This clonotype was found many times. This sequence joins TRBV20-1 and TRBJ2-5, with D perhaps TRBD1 (5 bases). The CDR3 has 15 residues. Trimming stripped 0 bases from V and 2 bases from J, with 13 bases between. Germline values: CDR1 DFQATT, CDR2 SNEGSKA (reference sequence). This chain's CDR3 is CSARDLGQNQETQYF. CDR3 nucleotide sequence: TGCAGTGCTAGAGATCTAGGACAAAATCAAGAGACCCAGTACTTC.

This rearrangement joins TRBV6-5 to TRBJ1-1; TRBD1 agrees at 9 bases. Germline V gene sequence: CDR1 MNHEY, CDR2 SVGAGI. The CDR3 sequence is 16 residues long. V shed 5 bases and J 3 bases; nucleotides not matched to a gene: 10. The CDR3 protein is CASSSTGGVSYTEAFF. The CDR3 coding sequence is TGTGCCAGCAGTAGTACAGGGGGCGTCTCGTACACTGAAGCTTTCTTT.

V and J are TRBV27 and TRBJ2-7, with D maybe TRBD1 (6 bases). Trimming left V 3 bases short and J 2 bases short, with 11 bases between. CDR3 size: 14 residues. Germline CDR1 is MNHEY and CDR2 is SMNVEV (reference sequence). In DNA, the CDR3 is TGTGCCAGCAGTTTTCGGGACACTACCTACGAGCAGTACTTC. Residues: CASSFRDTTYEQYF.

Only a few counts were recorded for this clonotype. The chain is built from TRBV3-1 and TRBJ2-7; 9 nucleotides match TRBD2. Germline CDR1 LGHDT, CDR2 YNNKEL (reference sequence). Germline trimming cut 0 bases from V and 6 bases from J; bases unmatched to any gene: 6. The CDR3 is made up of 15 amino acids. CDR3 residues: CASSQDPAGGVEQYF. The CDR3 bases are TGTGCCAGCAGCCAAGATCCAGCGGGGGGCGTCGAGCAGTACTTC.

In this sample, this clonotype turned up many times. CDR3 DNA sequence: TGTGCCAGCAGCGTAAGGGACGGACTCTATGGCTACACCTTC. This gives the protein CASSVRDGLYGYTF. V and J are TRBV5-5 and TRBJ1-2; the D gene is possibly TRBD1 (5 bases). Deletions cut 4 bases from V and 4 bases from J, with 14 bases between. This CDR3 has 14 amino acids. CDR1 is SGHKS and CDR2 is YYEKEE in the germline V gene (reference sequence).

This clonotype was counted ten times or more. The chain has TRBV7-2 and TRBJ1-6; D call uncertain. With 2 bases removed from V and 5 bases from J, the gap between germline ends came to 7 bases. Germline V gene lookup returns CDR1 SGHTA and CDR2 FQGNSA. CDR3 length: 14 residues. The CDR3 DNA reads as TGTGCCAGCAGCTTATTCGCCGATAATTCACCCCTCCACTTT. It codes for CASSLFADNSPLHF.

Many counts were recorded for this clonotype. The chain links TRBV3-1 to TRBJ1-1; D remains unclear. There are 13 residues in the CDR3. Trimming took 1 base from V and 6 from J, leaving 9 bases between them. The germline V gene has CDR1 LGHDT and CDR2 YNNKEL (reference sequence). In nucleotides, the CDR3 is TGTGCCAGCAGCCAAGTTCGCGGTTCTGAAGCTTTCTTT. Amino acid sequence: CASSQVRGSEAFF.